This entry features one T cell receptor (beta chain) sequence. Its antigen is as yet unknown. This specimen comes from a study of T cell responses to AZD1222 COVID-19 vaccine. The study's findings and limits: Regions 160-218 and 743-854 dominated among vaccine-associated CD4 TCRs spanning spike. Baseline seropositivity characterized only a handful of AZD1222 recipients. The donor cohort was predominantly white British with a female majority, and clonal diversity may have been underestimated. Sampling that yielded the repertoires occurred only after the peak T cell response.

Sequencing was performed with immunoSEQ multiplex PCR; in TCRdb, only in-frame clones are kept and a portion is missing. The data show over 100,000 clones, 91% seen once. Sequenced here: peripheral blood, sampled on day 0 of AZD1222 vaccination. This receptor was identified in an adult in good health.

In DNA, the CDR3 is TGCGCCAGCAGTTGGGACCCCCTGTCCCATATCACAGATACGCAGTATTTT. It is translated as CASSWDPLSHITDTQYF. The rearrangement uses TRBV10-1 and TRBJ2-3, with D perhaps matching TRBD1 or TRBD2 (5 bases each). The germline CDR1 and CDR2 sequences are WNHNN and SYGVQD (reference sequence). Trimming stripped 5 bases from V and 2 bases from J, with 20 bases between. This CDR3 has 17 amino acids.